The present entry profiles one TCR beta chain with its context. The sample comes from a study of cytomegalovirus exposure and HLA in healthy donors. Vbeta (60) and Jbeta (13) primers were used in the PCR. Here immunoSEQ multiplex PCR was the method, and the copy in TCRdb shows in-frame clones only, minus some. The sample records about 160,000 clones, approximately 88% being singletons. What was sequenced was PBMCs. This receptor was obtained from a boy aged 2 to 9 in good health and CMV-seronegative.

The CDR3 DNA reads as TGTGCCAGCAGCGTCGGGACAGTCAGCACAGATACGCAGTATTTT. It translates to CASSVGTVSTDTQYF. V usage is TRBV5-8 and J usage is TRBJ2-3; the match to TRBD1 covers 7 bases. CDR1 SGHTS and CDR2 YDEGEE come from the germline V gene. This CDR3 comprises 15 residues. J gave up 0 bases and V 4 bases, and 5 bases lay outside the gene matches.